This TCR beta chain is from a study of T cells in Graves' hyperthyroidism and ophthalmopathy. Uncontrolled infection, other autoimmune disease, pregnancy or lactation excluded patients. What was amplified from RNA transcripts were TCR beta CDR3 regions. The HTBI primer set was used in a first-round RT-PCR of the TCR CDR3. TCRdb independently ran MiXCR on the multiplex PCR reads; one entry per CDR3 protein. The top ten hold less than 20% of the sample, which has around 520,000 distinct CDR3 sequences, 13% to 15% seen once. Study observations and caveats: A 13 V-J signature model discriminated ophthalmopathy versus stable hyperthyroidism. Expanded thyroid clonotypes (above 0.001) were mostly also found in blood.

In its sample, this clonotype was seen many times. Its antigen is currently unknown. The TCR originated in a woman between 18 and 30 years old with Graves' hyperthyroidism. The specimen was blood.

CDR3 protein: CSASPREGTDTQYF. The CDR3 DNA reads as TGCAGTGCTAGCCCGCGGGAGGGCACAGATACGCAGTATTTT. The chain is built from TRBV20-1 and TRBJ2-3; 8 nucleotides agree with TRBD2. CDR3 length: 14 residues. CDR1 and CDR2 (germline): DFQATT, SNEGSKA (reference sequence). V was pared by 3 bases and J by 1 base, with 3 bases of the junction left unmatched.